The next 9 T cell receptor beta chains were all read from a single sample in a study of T cells in Graves' hyperthyroidism and ophthalmopathy. TCR beta CDR3 regions were amplified from RNA. Primed by the HTBI set, a first-round RT-PCR was run on the TCR CDR3. TCRdb re-derived calls from the multiplex PCR reads in MiXCR, one entry per CDR3 protein. The sample yields roughly 530,000 distinct CDR3 sequences, roughly 15% seen once. Sequencing input: blood. The source of these receptors is a woman under 30 with Graves' ophthalmopathy.

This clonotype turned up a few times. The chain is built from TRBV3-1 and TRBJ1-6, with D hard to call. V gave up 1 base and J gave up 6 bases, with 7 bases separating them. This CDR3 spans 14 amino acids. Germline loops: CDR1 LGHDT, CDR2 YNNKEL (reference sequence). CDR3 sequence: CASSQARANSPLHF. The CDR3 region has the DNA TGTGCCAGCAGCCAAGCCCGAGCTAATTCACCCCTCCACTTT.

The V call is TRBV28, the J call TRBJ1-3; 9 nucleotides agree with TRBD1. The CDR3 has 16 amino acids. Germline loops: CDR1 MDHEN, CDR2 SYDVKM. The V segment lost 5 bases and the J segment 2 bases; nucleotides outside the gene matches: 7. The chain's CDR3 is CASSAPRDRAGNTIYF. CDR3 DNA: TGTGCCAGCAGTGCACCCAGGGACAGGGCTGGAAACACCATATATTTT.

In DNA, the CDR3 is TGTGCCAGCAGCTTAGCCGCAGGGGATGAGCAGTTCTTC. This translates into CASSLAAGDEQFF. The chain links TRBV11-2 to TRBJ2-1, with D tentatively TRBD1 (6 bases). CDR1 SGHAT and CDR2 FQNNGV come from the germline V gene. V lost 1 base and J lost 8, with 9 bases in between. This CDR3 spans 13 amino acids.

The V and J genes are TRBV4-3 and TRBJ2-1, with 11 bases lining up with TRBD2. CDR3 length equals 16 residues. In germline, CDR1 is LGHNA, CDR2 YSLEER. Trimming at V came to 1 base and at J to 6 bases, leaving 5 bases not matched to a gene. The CDR3 is CASSQVRLAGINEQFF. The CDR3 DNA reads TGCGCCAGCAGCCAAGTTAGACTAGCGGGAATCAATGAGCAGTTCTTC.

This clonotype was observed a handful of times. This chain connects TRBV7-2 to TRBJ1-5, with 8 bases lining up with TRBD1. The germline CDR1 and CDR2 sequences are SGHTA and FQGNSA. The V segment lost 5 bases and the J segment 4 bases; nucleotides outside the gene matches: 10. This CDR3 spans 16 amino acids. The CDR3 is CASSPGGLPINQPQHF. The CDR3 DNA is TGTGCCAGCAGCCCAGGGGGCCTTCCAATTAATCAGCCCCAGCATTTT.

This clonotype was seen repeatedly, ten times or more. The chain is built from TRBV30 and TRBJ1-1; D uncertain. This CDR3 is 14 amino acids long. In germline, CDR1 is GTSNPN, CDR2 SVGIG (reference sequence). Trimming cost V 0 bases and J 2 bases, with 10 bases left between them. CDR3 residues: CAWSVRVSNTEAFF. The CDR3 DNA reads TGTGCCTGGAGTGTACGAGTGTCCAACACTGAAGCTTTCTTT.

This clonotype was observed at least ten times. This chain links TRBV7-2 with TRBJ2-7, with 7 bases aligning to TRBD1. CDR1 is SGHTA, CDR2 FQGNSA, per germline. The CDR3 loop spans 16 amino acids. The ends lost 4 bases at V and 3 bases at J; junction bases unmatched: 12. The CDR3 region is CASSSSSDRAYYEQYF. The CDR3 DNA is TGTGCCAGCAGCTCCTCTTCCGACAGGGCTTACTACGAGCAGTACTTC.

This clonotype has a count of ten or more. This chain joins TRBV20-1 and TRBJ1-1; D possibly corresponds to TRBD1 (5 bases). The CDR3 contains 13 residues. Trimming removed 0 bases at V and 3 bases at J, with 8 bases between. Germline-derived CDR1 and CDR2 are DFQATT and SNEGSKA (reference sequence). CDR3 sequence reads: CSARESGHTEAFF. CDR3 nucleotides: TGCAGTGCTAGAGAGTCGGGGCACACTGAAGCTTTCTTT.

The chain has TRBV5-1 and TRBJ2-5; D is unclear. The germline V and J ends were trimmed by 0 bases and 5 bases, with 11 bases remaining between them. The germline gives CDR1 SGHRS, CDR2 YFSETQ. This CDR3 is built from 14 residues. The DNA of the CDR3 is TGCGCCAGCAGCTTGGCCGCAGGAGAGGAGACCCAGTACTTC. Its protein is CASSLAAGEETQYF.